There are many counts of the clone carrying this TCR beta chain. The sample comes from a study of Graves' ophthalmopathy and Graves' hyperthyroidism. At the level of the study: Pretreatment peripheral blood was obtained at initial diagnosis.

Amplification from RNA transcripts yielded the TCR beta CDR3 regions. First-round RT-PCR used HTBI primers; second-round multiplex PCR followed. One entry per CDR3 protein, called by TCRdb with MiXCR from the multiplex PCR reads. The sample gives 500,000 to 700,000 distinct CDR3 sequences, about a fifth of which show up once; roughly 7.4% is in the top ten. This CDR3 contains 14 residues. Germline V gives CDR1 LNHDA, CDR2 SQIVND (reference sequence). Trimming pared 5 bases from V and 5 bases from J, leaving 15 bases between. Hyperthyroidism patients were newly diagnosed, ill under 2 months, and aged 18 to 65 years. Excluded were patients with other autoimmune diseases, uncontrolled infections, pregnancy or lactation.

The source material was peripheral blood. The sequence was obtained from a woman aged 18 to 35 with stable Graves' hyperthyroidism. Some clones in this sample may be carry-over from other donors' samples. The chain recombines TRBV19 with TRBJ1-1; D is uncertain. CDR3: CASSSGPGRTEAFF. The CDR3 DNA is TGTGCCAGTAGTTCTGGGCCTGGGAGGACTGAAGCTTTCTTT.